The rows below give T cell receptor beta chains drawn from one sample of a study of T cells after somatic rescue of genetic block. The protocol was immunoSEQ multiplex PCR, while the TCRdb copy is restricted to in-frame clones and leaves out a portion. Among tens of thousands of clones, roughly 94% were seen once, and the ten largest hold approximately 3%. Sequenced material: peripheral blood mononuclear cells (PBMCs). These receptors came from a man aged 40-49 years. The CDR3 runs from the conserved cysteine through the conserved F or W. Fields, in order: D gene, J gene, V gene, clone size, CDR3 DNA, CDR3 protein. D genes are given only for firm matches. Not all rows give a size; the values are once, few, many and, for expanded clones, a class.

d_gene: NA; j_gene: TRBJ2-3; v_gene: TRBV27; abundance: NA; CDR3nt: TGTGCCAGCAGTTTATTTTTCGCCCAAAGGACGGTGGTGGGGCTGGCAAACACAGATACGCAGTATTTT; CDR3aa: CASSLFFAQRTVVGLANTDTQYF
d_gene: TRBD1; j_gene: TRBJ2-4; v_gene: TRBV7-9; abundance: NA; CDR3nt: TGTGCCAGCAGCCCAGGGGGAGACATTCAGTACTTC; CDR3aa: CASSPGGDIQYF
d_gene: TRBD1; j_gene: TRBJ2-3; v_gene: TRBV7-2; abundance: NA; CDR3nt: TGTGCCAGCAGTGACAGGGGATATGCAGATACGCAGTATTTT; CDR3aa: CASSDRGYADTQYF
d_gene: NA; j_gene: TRBJ2-7; v_gene: TRBV30; abundance: NA; CDR3nt: TGTGCCTGGAGTGTACAGGGAGGAGAGCAGTACTTC; CDR3aa: CAWSVQGGEQYF
d_gene: NA; j_gene: TRBJ1-5; v_gene: TRBV30; abundance: NA; CDR3nt: TGTGCCTGGAGTGCCATAGATGGCAGGGGGCCCCAGCATTTT; CDR3aa: CAWSAIDGRGPQHF
d_gene: TRBD1; j_gene: TRBJ1-5; v_gene: TRBV19; abundance: few; CDR3nt: TGTGCCAGTAGAAACGACAGGGACAAGCCCCAGCATTTT; CDR3aa: CASRNDRDKPQHF
d_gene: NA; j_gene: TRBJ2-1; v_gene: TRBV6-6; abundance: NA; CDR3nt: TGTGCCAGCAGACGACTGGGACCCGCTTCGGACAATGAGCAGTTCTTC; CDR3aa: CASRRLGPASDNEQFF
d_gene: NA; j_gene: TRBJ2-3; v_gene: TRBV7-9; abundance: NA; CDR3nt: TGTGCCAGCAGCATTCATGGGACGCAGTATTTT; CDR3aa: CASSIHGTQYF
d_gene: NA; j_gene: TRBJ2-1; v_gene: TRBV28; abundance: NA; CDR3nt: TGTGCCAGCCGCCCCATCGACTCAGGGTTCAATGAGCAGTTCTTC; CDR3aa: CASRPIDSGFNEQFF
d_gene: TRBD2; j_gene: TRBJ2-7; v_gene: TRBV9; abundance: once; CDR3nt: TGTGCCAGCAGCCCAAGTAAACTAGCGGGAGTGGACGAGCAGTACTTC; CDR3aa: CASSPSKLAGVDEQYF
d_gene: NA; j_gene: TRBJ2-5; v_gene: TRBV29-1; abundance: NA; CDR3nt: TGCAGCGTTGAATCGGGGAACCAAGAGACCCAGTACTTC; CDR3aa: CSVESGNQETQYF
d_gene: TRBD1; j_gene: TRBJ1-2; v_gene: TRBV19; abundance: once; CDR3nt: TGTGCCAGTAGTGCTACACAGGGGTTCTATGGCTACACCTTC; CDR3aa: CASSATQGFYGYTF
d_gene: TRBD1; j_gene: TRBJ2-7; v_gene: TRBV2; abundance: once; CDR3nt: TGTGCCAGCAGAACCCGGGACAGGGAGCTCGACGAGCAGTACTTC; CDR3aa: CASRTRDRELDEQYF
d_gene: TRBD1; j_gene: TRBJ1-3; v_gene: TRBV18; abundance: NA; CDR3nt: TGTGCCAGCTCACCACAAACCGGGCTTGGCGGCCAGGGGGACACCATATATTTT; CDR3aa: CASSPQTGLGGQGDTIYF
d_gene: NA; j_gene: TRBJ2-7; v_gene: TRBV4-2; abundance: NA; CDR3nt: TGTGCCAGCAAACCATCGAGGGGCTCCTCCTTCGAGCAGTACTTC; CDR3aa: CASKPSRGSSFEQYF
d_gene: TRBD1; j_gene: TRBJ1-5; v_gene: TRBV19; abundance: NA; CDR3nt: TGTGCCAGTAGTATAGTAGCAGGGGGAAATCAGCCCCAGCATTTT; CDR3aa: CASSIVAGGNQPQHF
d_gene: NA; j_gene: TRBJ1-1; v_gene: TRBV7-2; abundance: NA; CDR3nt: TGTGCCAGCAGCGCCCAAATGAACACTGAAGCTTTCTTT; CDR3aa: CASSAQMNTEAFF
d_gene: NA; j_gene: TRBJ2-5; v_gene: TRBV2; abundance: NA; CDR3nt: TGTGCCAGCAGTGAAGCGAGGACAGACCAAGAGACCCAGTACTTC; CDR3aa: CASSEARTDQETQYF
d_gene: NA; j_gene: TRBJ2-2; v_gene: TRBV2; abundance: NA; CDR3nt: TGTGCCAGCAGTCTAAGTGGGCCAGTGACCGGGGAGCTGTTTTTT; CDR3aa: CASSLSGPVTGELFF
d_gene: NA; j_gene: TRBJ1-5; v_gene: TRBV21-1; abundance: NA; CDR3nt: TGTGCCAGCAGCAAAGACGGGTTTGGAAATCAGCCCCAGCATTTT; CDR3aa: CASSKDGFGNQPQHF
d_gene: NA; j_gene: TRBJ2-7; v_gene: TRBV6-5; abundance: NA; CDR3nt: TGTGCCAGCAGTTCAAGCGTATCCTACGAGCAGTACTTC; CDR3aa: CASSSSVSYEQYF
d_gene: TRBD1; j_gene: TRBJ2-7; v_gene: TRBV19; abundance: NA; CDR3nt: TGTGCCAGTATTAAACGCTCCGGGACAGGGTTTTACGAGCAGTACTTC; CDR3aa: CASIKRSGTGFYEQYF
d_gene: NA; j_gene: TRBJ2-2; v_gene: TRBV4-1; abundance: NA; CDR3nt: TGCGCCAGCAGCCAAGATTTAGGGTGGGACACCGGGGAGCTGTTTTTT; CDR3aa: CASSQDLGWDTGELFF
d_gene: TRBD1; j_gene: TRBJ1-2; v_gene: TRBV5-5; abundance: once; CDR3nt: TGTGCCAGCAGCCAACCGGGACAGGGCATCTATGGCTACACCTTC; CDR3aa: CASSQPGQGIYGYTF